In this sample, the clone carrying this TCR beta chain turned up a few times. The sample comes from a study of blood T cell repertoires in COVID-19. Study as a whole: Samples came from the United States, Italy and Spain, spanning acute and convalescent COVID-19. T cells, B-cell-depleted T cells, or PBMCs provided the cDNA or gDNA that served as material.

Authors' analysis steps: Amplification of reference gene primers was used by the study to estimate nucleated cell counts. The method was immunoSEQ multiplex PCR; TCRdb's version includes in-frame clones alone and lacks a portion of them. That table furnishes V, J and clone size, whereas the DNA furnished D and trimming. The data contain about 120,000 clones, approximately 87% of them singletons. The sequenced sample consisted of peripheral blood. This clonotype was obtained from a woman in her forties or fifties with acute or convalescent COVID-19.

The DNA for the CDR3 is TGCGCCAGCAGCTTCGGGGTAGATACTGAAGCTTTCTTT. Translation gives CASSFGVDTEAFF. The chain carries TRBV5-1 and TRBJ1-1; D call uncertain. The CDR3 covers 13 residues. CDR1 and CDR2 (germline): SGHRS, YFSETQ. Trimming cost V 2 bases and J 5 bases, with 10 bases left between them.